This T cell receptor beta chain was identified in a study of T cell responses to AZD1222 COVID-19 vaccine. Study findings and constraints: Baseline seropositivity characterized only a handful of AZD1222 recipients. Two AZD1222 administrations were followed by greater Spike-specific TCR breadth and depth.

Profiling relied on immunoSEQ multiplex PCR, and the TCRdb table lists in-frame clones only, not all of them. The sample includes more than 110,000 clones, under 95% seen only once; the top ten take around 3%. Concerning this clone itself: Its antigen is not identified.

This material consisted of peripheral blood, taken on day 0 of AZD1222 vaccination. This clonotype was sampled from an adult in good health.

The CDR3 protein is CASSFGVGVEAFF. CDR3 DNA: TGTGCCAGCAGCTTTGGGGTTGGTGTTGAAGCTTTCTTT. The rearrangement joins TRBV5-6 to TRBJ1-1; D is ambiguous. V gave up 2 bases and J gave up 7 bases, with 12 bases separating them. From germline, CDR1 is SGHDT and CDR2 YYEEEE. The CDR3 totals 13 residues.